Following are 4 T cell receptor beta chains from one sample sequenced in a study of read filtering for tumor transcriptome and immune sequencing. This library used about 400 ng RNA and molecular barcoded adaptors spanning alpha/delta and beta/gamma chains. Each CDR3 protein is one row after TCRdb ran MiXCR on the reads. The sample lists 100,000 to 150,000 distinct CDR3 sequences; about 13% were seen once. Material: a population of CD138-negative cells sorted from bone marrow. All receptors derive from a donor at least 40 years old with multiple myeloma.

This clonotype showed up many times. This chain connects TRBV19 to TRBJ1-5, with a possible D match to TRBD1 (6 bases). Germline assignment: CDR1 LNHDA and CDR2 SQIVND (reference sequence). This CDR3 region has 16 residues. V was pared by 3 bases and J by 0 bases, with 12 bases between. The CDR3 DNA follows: TGTGCCAGTAGTATGCCAGGGGCGTATAGCAATCAGCCCCAGCATTTT. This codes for CASSMPGAYSNQPQHF. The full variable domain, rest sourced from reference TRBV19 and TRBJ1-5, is DGGITQSPKYLFRKEGQNVTLSCEQNLNHDAMYWYRQDPGQGLRLIYYSQIVNDFQKGDIAEGYSVSREKKESFPLTVTSAQKNPTAFYLCASSMPGAYSNQPQHFGDGTRLSIL.

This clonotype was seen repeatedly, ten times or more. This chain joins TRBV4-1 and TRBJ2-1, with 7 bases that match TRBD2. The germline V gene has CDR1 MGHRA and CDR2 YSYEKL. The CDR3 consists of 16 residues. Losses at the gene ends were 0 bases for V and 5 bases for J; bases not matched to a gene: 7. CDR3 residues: CASSQEVGGLNNEQFF. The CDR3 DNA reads TGCGCCAGCAGCCAAGAAGTGGGAGGGCTAAACAATGAGCAGTTCTTC.

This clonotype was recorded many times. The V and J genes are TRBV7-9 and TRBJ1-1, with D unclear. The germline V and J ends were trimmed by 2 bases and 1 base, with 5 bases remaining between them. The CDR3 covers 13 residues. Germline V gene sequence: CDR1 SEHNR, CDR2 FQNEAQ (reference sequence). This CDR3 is CASSLNWNTEAFF. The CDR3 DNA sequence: TGTGCCAGCAGCTTAAACTGGAACACTGAAGCTTTCTTT.

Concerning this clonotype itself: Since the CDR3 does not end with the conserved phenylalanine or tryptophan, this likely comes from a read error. The DNA for the CDR3 is TGTGCCAGCAGCTTAGGGCAGGGGGATGAGCAGTTCCTC. It yields the protein CASSLGQGDEQFL. This chain joins TRBV7-3 and TRBJ2-1; 7 bases map to TRBD1. Trimming at V came to 2 bases and at J to 8 bases, leaving 3 bases not matched to a gene. The V gene's germline CDR1 is SGHTA and CDR2 FQGTGA. The length of the CDR3 is 13 residues.